Sequencing of this T cell receptor (beta chain) was carried out in a study of T cells in Graves' hyperthyroidism and ophthalmopathy. Study-wide results and limits: Before onset, by a median of around 6.1 months, the model predicted ophthalmopathy. Using 13 V-J features, a model discriminated ophthalmopathy from stable hyperthyroidism.

Both ends counted, the CDR3 spans 9 residues. Germline-derived CDR1 and CDR2 are SGHVS and FNYEAQ. As regards this clonotype: As yet, its antigen is unknown. Since the CDR3 does not end with the conserved phenylalanine or tryptophan, this likely comes from a read error. The limits of the CDR3 on the DNA are not certain, so only TCRdb's listed CDR3 is given.

Amplified regions were TCR beta CDR3 sequences from RNA transcripts. When the TCR CDR3 underwent first-round RT-PCR, the HTBI primer set was used. TCRdb recomputed calls from the multiplex PCR reads with MiXCR, one row per CDR3 protein. The sample consists of roughly 570,000 distinct CDR3 sequences, roughly 50% of them appearing once. Diagnoses used clinical symptoms, serum thyroxine and TRAb, thyroid ultrasound and orbital computed tomography. The sequence was collected from a woman between 18 and 30 years old with Graves' hyperthyroidism. This chain joins TRBV7-6 and TRBJ1-1. What was sequenced was peripheral blood or thyroid tissue (not recorded which). The CDR3 protein is CASSPGLIS.